This TCR beta chain derives from a study of technical replicates of blood from several donors. V was clipped by 2 bases and J by 4 bases; unmatched bases: 4. CDR3 length: 14 amino acids. From germline, CDR1 is GTSNPN and CDR2 SVGIG (reference sequence). Clones were read by immunoSEQ multiplex PCR, and TCRdb kept only the in-frame ones, dropping some. The repertoire holds about 80,000 clones, with 91% as singletons. The material sequenced was T cells isolated from PBMCs. The rearrangement links TRBV30 to TRBJ1-4, with 7 bases fitting TRBD1. This TCR was sampled from a human donor in good health. The CDR3 sequence is CAWSLGTDNEKLFF. The CDR3 DNA reads as TGTGCCTGGAGTTTGGGGACAGATAATGAAAAACTGTTTTTT.